The present entry profiles one T cell receptor beta chain with its context. The data derive from a study of blood T cell repertoires in COVID-19. Assay: immunoSEQ multiplex PCR; the TCRdb copy retains only in-frame clones and omits some. Among 350,000 to 400,000 clones listed, roughly 90% were seen once. Trimming removed 3 bases at V and 7 bases at J, with 10 bases between. The germline V gene has CDR1 SEHNR and CDR2 FQNEAQ (reference sequence). The CDR3 runs 14 residues. Individuals drawn from approximately 26 US areas were roughly 18 to 89 years old. This TCR derives from a young woman with acute COVID-19. Source material: PBMCs or T cells enriched from blood (not recorded which). This chain links TRBV7-9 with TRBJ1-6; D is perhaps TRBD1 (5 bases). Here the CDR3 reads CASSFSSGNSPLHF. The CDR3 DNA reads as TGTGCCAGCAGCTTCTCGTCAGGGAATTCACCCCTCCACTTT.